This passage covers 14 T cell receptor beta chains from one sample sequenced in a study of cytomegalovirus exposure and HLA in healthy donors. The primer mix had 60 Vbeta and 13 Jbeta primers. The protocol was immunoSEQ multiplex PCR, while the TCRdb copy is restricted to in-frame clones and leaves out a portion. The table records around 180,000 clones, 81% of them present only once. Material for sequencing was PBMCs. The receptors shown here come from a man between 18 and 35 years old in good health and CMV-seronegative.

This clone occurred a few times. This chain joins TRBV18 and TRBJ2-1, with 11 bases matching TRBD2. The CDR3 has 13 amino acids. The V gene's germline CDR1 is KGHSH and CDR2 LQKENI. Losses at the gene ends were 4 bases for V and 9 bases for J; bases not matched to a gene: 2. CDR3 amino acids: CASSQGLAVEQFF. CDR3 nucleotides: TGTGCCAGCTCACAGGGACTAGCGGTTGAGCAGTTCTTC.

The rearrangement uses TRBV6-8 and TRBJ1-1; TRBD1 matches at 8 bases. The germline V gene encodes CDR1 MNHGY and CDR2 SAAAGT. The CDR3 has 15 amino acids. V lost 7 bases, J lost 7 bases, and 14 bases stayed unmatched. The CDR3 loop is CASKGDRTGNDEAFF. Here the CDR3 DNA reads TGTGCCAGCAAAGGGGATCGGACAGGGAACGATGAAGCTTTCTTT.

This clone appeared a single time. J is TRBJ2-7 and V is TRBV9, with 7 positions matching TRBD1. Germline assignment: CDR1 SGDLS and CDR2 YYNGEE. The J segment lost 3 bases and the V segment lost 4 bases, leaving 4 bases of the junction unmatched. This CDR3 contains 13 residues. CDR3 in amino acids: CASSLGDSYEQYF. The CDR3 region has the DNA TGTGCCAGCAGCCTTGGGGACAGCTACGAGCAGTACTTC.

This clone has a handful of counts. CDR3 sequence (DNA): TGTGCCAGCAGCTGGCGCGGGACAGGACATACCGGGGAGCTGTTTTTT. Its translation is CASSWRGTGHTGELFF. This chain uses TRBV7-9 with TRBJ2-2, with 8 bases identical to TRBD1. With V trimmed by 4 bases and J by 5 bases, 9 bases remained unmatched. CDR1 SEHNR and CDR2 FQNEAQ come from the germline V gene (reference sequence). The CDR3 covers 16 residues.

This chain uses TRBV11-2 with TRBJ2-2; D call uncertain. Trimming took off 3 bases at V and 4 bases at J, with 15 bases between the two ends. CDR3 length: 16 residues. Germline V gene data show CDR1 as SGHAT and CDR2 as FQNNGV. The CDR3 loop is CASSFFRPSGTGELFF. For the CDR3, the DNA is TGTGCCAGCAGCTTTTTCCGGCCGTCGGGCACCGGGGAGCTGTTTTTT.

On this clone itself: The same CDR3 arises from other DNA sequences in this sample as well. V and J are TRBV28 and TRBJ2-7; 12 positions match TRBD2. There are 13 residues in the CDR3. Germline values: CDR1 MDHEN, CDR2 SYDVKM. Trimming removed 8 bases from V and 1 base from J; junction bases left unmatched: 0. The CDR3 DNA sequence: TGTGCCAGCGGACTAGCGGGGTCCTACGAGCAGTACTTC. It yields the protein CASGLAGSYEQYF.

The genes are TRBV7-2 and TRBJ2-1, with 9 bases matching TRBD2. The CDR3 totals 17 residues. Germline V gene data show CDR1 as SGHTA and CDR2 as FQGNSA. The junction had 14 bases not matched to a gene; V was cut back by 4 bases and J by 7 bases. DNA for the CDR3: TGTGCCAGCAGCTCTCGACCCAGCGGGGGGACCCGGAATGAGCAGTTCTTC. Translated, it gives CASSSRPSGGTRNEQFF.

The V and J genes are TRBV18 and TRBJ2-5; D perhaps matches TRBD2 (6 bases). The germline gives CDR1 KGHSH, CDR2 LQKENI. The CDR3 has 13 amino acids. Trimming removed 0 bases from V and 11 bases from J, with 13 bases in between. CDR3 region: CASSPPLGGEQYF. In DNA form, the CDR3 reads TGTGCCAGCTCACCACCGCTGGGCGGGGAGCAGTACTTC.

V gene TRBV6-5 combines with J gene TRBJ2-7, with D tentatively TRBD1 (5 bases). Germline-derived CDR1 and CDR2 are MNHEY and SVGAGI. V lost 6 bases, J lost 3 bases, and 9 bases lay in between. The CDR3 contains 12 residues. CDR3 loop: CASSPGRYEQYF. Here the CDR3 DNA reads TGTGCCAGCAGCCCAGGGCGCTACGAGCAGTACTTC.

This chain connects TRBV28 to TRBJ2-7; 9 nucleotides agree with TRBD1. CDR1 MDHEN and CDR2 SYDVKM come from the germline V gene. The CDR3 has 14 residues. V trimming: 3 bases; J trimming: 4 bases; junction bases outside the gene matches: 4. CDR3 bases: TGTGCCAGCAGTTTCGGGACAGGGACATACGAGCAGTACTTC. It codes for CASSFGTGTYEQYF.

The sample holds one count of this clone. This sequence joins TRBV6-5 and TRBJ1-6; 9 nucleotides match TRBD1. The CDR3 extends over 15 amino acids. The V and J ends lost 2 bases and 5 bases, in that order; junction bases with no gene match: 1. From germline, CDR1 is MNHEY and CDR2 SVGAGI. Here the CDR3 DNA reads TGTGCCAGCAGTTACAGGACAGGGGATAATTCACCCCTCCACTTT. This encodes CASSYRTGDNSPLHF.

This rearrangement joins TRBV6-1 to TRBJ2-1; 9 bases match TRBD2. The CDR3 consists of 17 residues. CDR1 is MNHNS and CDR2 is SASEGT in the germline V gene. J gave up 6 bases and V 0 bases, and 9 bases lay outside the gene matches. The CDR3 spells CASSEAITSGPSNEQFF. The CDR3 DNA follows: TGTGCCAGCAGTGAAGCCATCACTAGCGGGCCCAGCAATGAGCAGTTCTTC.

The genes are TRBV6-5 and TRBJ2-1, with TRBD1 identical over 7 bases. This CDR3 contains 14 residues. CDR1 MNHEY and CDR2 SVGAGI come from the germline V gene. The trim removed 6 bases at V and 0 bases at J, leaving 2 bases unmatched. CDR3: CASRRQGSYNEQFF. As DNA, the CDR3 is TGTGCCAGCAGGCGACAGGGCTCCTACAATGAGCAGTTCTTC.

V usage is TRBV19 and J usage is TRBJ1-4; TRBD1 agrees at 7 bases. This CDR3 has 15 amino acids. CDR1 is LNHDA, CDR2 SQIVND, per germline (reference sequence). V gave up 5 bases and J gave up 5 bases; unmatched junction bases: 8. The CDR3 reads CASSPRDSRNEKLFF. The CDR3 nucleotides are TGTGCCAGTAGTCCACGGGACAGCCGGAATGAAAAACTGTTTTTT. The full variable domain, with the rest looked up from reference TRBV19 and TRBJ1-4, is DGGITQSPKYLFRKEGQNVTLSCEQNLNHDAMYWYRQDPGQGLRLIYYSQIVNDFQKGDIAEGYSVSREKKESFPLTVTSAQKNPTAFYLCASSPRDSRNEKLFFGSGTQLSVL.